The rows below give T cell receptor beta chains drawn from one sample of a study of T cells after yellow fever vaccination. TCRdb redid the calling of the 5' RACE reads with MiXCR, one entry per CDR3 protein. The sample shows 300,000 to 400,000 distinct CDR3 sequences, about 10% of them seen only once. This specimen was CD4+ T cells sorted from PBMCs, taken 45 days after the yellow fever booster vaccination. These receptors were collected from a man younger than 35 who received the YFV17D yellow fever vaccine. Both conserved end residues are part of each CDR3. A D gene is named only where the DNA matches it firmly. The size of a clone is reported for some rows only, either as once, few or many, or as a class for expanded clones.

size	V	D	J	DNA	CDR3
few	TRBV5-1	NA	TRBJ1-1	TGCGCCAGCCGAGGGGGAGTTCAAGCTTTCTTT	CASRGGVQAFF
few	TRBV20-1	TRBD1	TRBJ1-5	TGCAGTGCTGGACAGGGGGCCGGCATTAGTCAGCCCCAGCATTTT	CSAGQGAGISQPQHF
few	TRBV14	NA	TRBJ2-3	TGTGCCAGCAGCCAATCAGGGACAGATACGCAGTATTTT	CASSQSGTDTQYF
NA	TRBV6-5	NA	TRBJ2-5	TGTGCCAGCAGTCCCAGGACTCGTGCGGAGACCCAGTACTTC	CASSPRTRAETQYF
few	TRBV5-1	TRBD2	TRBJ2-3	TGCGCCAGCAGCACAGAGCGGGGGGGAGTGACAGATACGCAGTATTTT	CASSTERGGVTDTQYF
few	TRBV5-1	TRBD1	TRBJ2-7	TGCGCCAGCAGTCCCGGACAGGGGAATATCTACGAGCAGTACTTC	CASSPGQGNIYEQYF
many	TRBV7-8	NA	TRBJ2-6	TGTGCCAGCGCTATCTCTGGGGCCAACGTCCTGACTTTC	CASAISGANVLTF
NA	TRBV7-9	NA	TRBJ2-2	TGTGCCAGCAGCTTAGCAGGTCGGCAGGGTCGATATCAGAACACCGGGGAGCTGTTTTTT	CASSLAGRQGRYQNTGELFF
many	TRBV4-1	TRBD1	TRBJ2-7	TGCGCCAGCAGCCGTACGTCGGGACAGAGCTCCTACGAGCAGTACTTC	CASSRTSGQSSYEQYF
NA	TRBV20-1	TRBD1	TRBJ2-5	TGCAGCACACCGGGACAGGGGTGGGAGACCCAGTACTTC	CSTPGQGWETQYF
few	TRBV18	TRBD1	TRBJ2-3	TGTGCCAGCTCACCAATCTTTCAGGGGGCCACAGATACGCAGTATTTT	CASSPIFQGATDTQYF
NA	TRBV7-2	NA	TRBJ2-1	TGTGCCAGCAGGCCCCACAGGGAAAGCTCCTACAATGAGCAGTTCTTC	CASRPHRESSYNEQFF
NA	TRBV20-1	NA	TRBJ1-2	TGCAGTGCTAGTTCACGTGGGAACTATGGCTACACCTTC	CSASSRGNYGYTF
few	TRBV19	TRBD2	TRBJ2-2	TGTGCCCCCAGGAGTAGCGGGGGAAACACCGGGGAGCTGTTTTTT	CAPRSSGGNTGELFF
few	TRBV12-3/TRBV12-4	TRBD1	TRBJ1-1	TGTGCCAGCAGCAAGGGGACAGCTCGGCGTGAAGCTTTCTTT	CASSKGTARREAFF
NA	TRBV4-1	NA	TRBJ2-6	TGCGCCGCCTCCCGGGGCTACTCTGGGGCCAACGTCCTGACTTTC	CAASRGYSGANVLTF
few	TRBV18	NA	TRBJ1-6	TGTGCCACCTCAAGGACAGTCCCCAAAAATTCACCCCTCCACTTT	CATSRTVPKNSPLHF
NA	TRBV30	NA	TRBJ2-2	TGTGCCTGGAGTGTAGATTTACTCCTGGAGCTGTTTTTT	CAWSVDLLLELFF
few	TRBV6-2/TRBV6-3	TRBD1	TRBJ2-5	TGTGCCAGCAGGTCCTGGGACAGGGTAAAGACCCAGTACTTC	CASRSWDRVKTQYF
few	TRBV6-5	NA	TRBJ1-3	TGTGCCAGCAGTTACTCAGGGGCTGACACCATATATTTT	CASSYSGADTIYF
few	TRBV24-1	NA	TRBJ2-1	TGTGCCACCTGCCTGGGACCACTCCTACAGGGAAAGGGGAATGAGCAGTTCTTC	CATCLGPLLQGKGNEQFF
few	TRBV7-2	NA	TRBJ1-1	TGTGCCAGCAGCTTATCGGTCCCGGGTTGGGGCACTGAAGCTTTCTTT	CASSLSVPGWGTEAFF
few	TRBV6-1	NA	TRBJ2-3	TGTGCCAGCGAAACAGGGACAGATACGCAGTATTTT	CASETGTDTQYF
few	TRBV11-2	TRBD1	TRBJ2-7	TGTGCCAGTTCGACAGGGGGTTATCAGTACTTC	CASSTGGYQYF
many	TRBV6-2/TRBV6-3	NA	TRBJ2-5	TGTGCCAGCAAACGCTTCTCCGGCCAAGGGGAGACCCAGTACTTC	CASKRFSGQGETQYF
few	TRBV5-4	NA	TRBJ2-2	TGTGCCAGCAGCCCCCATCGGACCGGGGAGCTGTTTTTT	CASSPHRTGELFF
few	TRBV4-3	NA	TRBJ1-2	TGCGCCAGCAGCCAAGACGGCGGGGCCGTGAGGGGCTACACCTTC	CASSQDGGAVRGYTF
NA	TRBV24-1	NA	TRBJ2-2	TGTGCCACCAGTGATGGGGGCCCCGGGGAGCTGTTTTTT	CATSDGGPGELFF
few	TRBV7-3	NA	TRBJ2-6	TGTGCCAGCAGCCAGGGACCCCGGGACGGGGCCAACGTCCTGACTTTC	CASSQGPRDGANVLTF
many	TRBV6-4	NA	TRBJ1-1	TGTGCCAGCAGTGCGGGAGGGGTGAACACTGAAGCTTTCTTT	CASSAGGVNTEAFF
few	TRBV28	NA	TRBJ1-6	TGTGCCAGCAGTTTAGGAGGAGTTAATTCACCCCTCCACTTT	CASSLGGVNSPLHF
NA	TRBV12-3/TRBV12-4	NA	TRBJ1-1	TGTGCCAGCAGCCTCCCGGCTGTAGGCACTGAAGCTTTCTTT	CASSLPAVGTEAFF
NA	TRBV2	NA	TRBJ1-6	TGTGCCAGCAGCACGGACAGTAGTTCACCCCTCCACTTT	CASSTDSSSPLHF
many	TRBV5-1	NA	TRBJ2-3	TGCGCCAGCAGCTTGGACTTTAGGGACCTCACAGATACGCAGTATTTT	CASSLDFRDLTDTQYF
few	TRBV7-2	NA	TRBJ1-4	TGTGCCAGCAGCCCAGGACGGTATGAAAAACTGTTTTTT	CASSPGRYEKLFF
few	TRBV28	TRBD2	TRBJ2-1	TGTGCCAGCAGGGGCCTAGCGGGGGGCCTCTCCTCCTACAATGAGCAGTTCTTC	CASRGLAGGLSSYNEQFF
few	TRBV5-6	NA	TRBJ1-4	TGTGCCAGCAGCATACAGGGTAATGAAAAACTGTTTTTT	CASSIQGNEKLFF
NA	TRBV19	TRBD1	TRBJ1-5	TGTGCCAGTACTGAGACAGGGGGGAATCAGCCCCAGCATTTT	CASTETGGNQPQHF
many	TRBV20-1	NA	TRBJ2-1	TGCAGTGCTCTTCAGGGCTACAATGAGCAGTTCTTC	CSALQGYNEQFF
NA	TRBV7-3	NA	TRBJ2-1	TGTGCCAGCAGCTTCGGGTTGGGCAATGAGCAGTTCTTC	CASSFGLGNEQFF
many	TRBV2	NA	TRBJ2-3	TGTGCCAGCAGGGATTACACAGATACGCAGTATTTT	CASRDYTDTQYF
many	TRBV6-5	TRBD1	TRBJ1-6	TGTGCCAGCAGCAGGGGGGGACTTGAACCCTCACCCCTCCACTTT	CASSRGGLEPSPLHF
NA	TRBV3-1	TRBD1	TRBJ2-2	TGTGCCAGCAGCCCCGGGACAGGGGCGAACGGGGAGCTGTTTTTT	CASSPGTGANGELFF
few	TRBV5-1	NA	TRBJ1-1	TGCGCCAGCAAGGTGTACCAGTCCGGCGTCGGCACTGAAGCTTTCTTT	CASKVYQSGVGTEAFF
NA	TRBV15	NA	TRBJ1-2	TGTGCCACCAGGAGCGCCGCCCCTACGGTTGGCTACACCTTC	CATRSAAPTVGYTF
NA	TRBV24-1	NA	TRBJ1-1	TGTGCCACCAGTGCTAAGGGCTTGAACACTGAAGCTTTCTTT	CATSAKGLNTEAFF
few	TRBV7-2	NA	TRBJ2-5	TGTGCCAGCAGCCTAGGCCTAGAGACGGGAGAGACCCAGTACTTC	CASSLGLETGETQYF
few	TRBV4-1	TRBD2	TRBJ2-7	TGCGCCAGCAGCCAAGAAAGGAGCTTGGGGAGGGGCTACGAGCAGTACTTC	CASSQERSLGRGYEQYF
few	TRBV19	NA	TRBJ1-1	TGTGCCAGTAGGCCATGGGAGGGGTCCCAACGGATTGAAGCTTTCTTT	CASRPWEGSQRIEAFF
NA	TRBV7-3	TRBD2	TRBJ2-5	TGTGCCAGCAGCTTAAACGGGGGGGCGGGAGAGACCCAGTACTTC	CASSLNGGAGETQYF
many	TRBV5-1	TRBD2	TRBJ2-1	TGCGCCAGCACCGATCCATCTAGCGGGGAGAATGAGCAGTTCTTC	CASTDPSSGENEQFF
few	TRBV3-1	TRBD2	TRBJ2-3	TGTGCCAGCAGCCAAGATCTGGGGCTAGCGGGGACAGATACGCAGTATTTT	CASSQDLGLAGTDTQYF
NA	TRBV3-1	TRBD2	TRBJ2-5	TGTGCCAGCAGCCCTCCCGGGACTAGCGAGTTGGGGACCCAGTACTTC	CASSPPGTSELGTQYF
many	TRBV2	NA	TRBJ1-5	TGTGCCAGCAGCGAAGCAAGGCCAAACAATCAGCCCCAGCATTTT	CASSEARPNNQPQHF
NA	TRBV5-1	NA	TRBJ1-1	TGCGCCAGCAGCTTGGGGACCCGAGCTTTCTTT	CASSLGTRAFF
few	TRBV5-6	TRBD2	TRBJ2-2	TGTGCCAGCAGCCGGCGGACTAGCGGGGGGTACGGGGAGCTGTTTTTT	CASSRRTSGGYGELFF
NA	TRBV20-1	TRBD2	TRBJ2-3	TGCAGTGCTAGAGTGGCGGGGGACAGCACAGATACGCAGTATTTT	CSARVAGDSTDTQYF
NA	TRBV12-3/TRBV12-4	NA	TRBJ1-2	TGTGCCAGCAGTTTTTTGATATTTGGGGGCTACACCTTC	CASSFLIFGGYTF
few	TRBV6-6	NA	TRBJ1-5	TGTGCCACCGGGCCGAGGGCCGGATATAGCAATCAGCCCCAGCATTTT	CATGPRAGYSNQPQHF